The 30 T cell receptor beta chains given below trace back to one sample, sequenced in a study of lymphopenia after photon versus proton radiotherapy. Profiled with immunoSEQ multiplex PCR; TCRdb holds only in-frame clones, not every one. Found here are around 24,000 clones, roughly four fifths of them singletons; the top ten hold roughly 3.5%. The sample here was peripheral blood, taken from a patient treated with photon-based radiotherapy. These receptors all stem from a woman aged 50 to 60 with pancreatic cancer.

This clone has only a few counts. This chain links TRBV19 with TRBJ2-7; a possible D gene is TRBD1 (5 bases). V gave up 6 bases and J gave up 3 bases, with 12 bases separating them. The CDR3 sequence is 13 residues long. Germline CDR1 is LNHDA and CDR2 is SQIVND (reference sequence). CDR3 amino acids: CASSDRIGYEQYF. The DNA for the CDR3 is TGTGCCAGTAGCGACAGAATCGGCTACGAGCAGTACTTC.

This clone was picked up one time. The chain couples TRBV7-9 to TRBJ1-1; 7 bases align to TRBD1. The germline V gene has CDR1 SEHNR and CDR2 FQNEAQ (reference sequence). J was trimmed by 3 bases and V by 1 base; bases with no gene match: 8. The CDR3 covers 16 residues. CDR3: CASSLVVTGEDTEAFF. The CDR3 DNA reads as TGTGCCAGCAGCTTAGTTGTCACAGGGGAAGACACTGAAGCTTTCTTT. The entire variable domain, with the rest obtained from reference TRBV7-9 and TRBJ1-1, is as follows: DTGVSQNPRHKITKRGQNVTFRCDPISEHNRLYWYRQTLGQGPEFLTYFQNEAQLEKSRLLSDRFSAERPKGSFSTLEIQRTEQGDSAMYLCASSLVVTGEDTEAFFGQGTRLTVV.

The chain uses TRBV2 and TRBJ1-2; a weak D match, TRBD1 (6 bases). This CDR3 spans 14 amino acids. V lost 4 bases and J 1 base, leaving 10 bases between the germline ends. Germline assignment: CDR1 SNHLY and CDR2 FYNNEI. The CDR3 nucleotides are TGTGCCAGCAGTGTTCGACAGGATAACTATGGCTACACCTTC. Amino acid sequence: CASSVRQDNYGYTF.

V and J are TRBV14 and TRBJ2-5; the D gene is possibly TRBD1 (5 bases). CDR1 is SGHDN, CDR2 FVKESK, per germline. V lost 0 bases to trimming and J lost 1 base, with 9 bases between them. This CDR3 has 15 amino acids. The CDR3 here is CASSQDLGPQETQYF. The CDR3 nucleotides are TGTGCCAGCAGCCAAGATTTGGGGCCCCAAGAGACCCAGTACTTC.

The chain uses TRBV6-1 and TRBJ2-1; the D gene is possibly TRBD2 (6 bases). Germline V gene data show CDR1 as MNHNS and CDR2 as SASEGT. Deletions cut 2 bases from V and 1 base from J, with 12 bases between. The CDR3 consists of 16 residues. The CDR3 protein is CASSELAGGSYNEQFF. In DNA, the CDR3 is TGTGCCAGCAGTGAACTCGCCGGGGGATCCTACAATGAGCAGTTCTTC.

The CDR3 reads CASSEPLGRADYEQYF. The CDR3 region has the DNA TGCGCCAGCAGTGAACCGCTCGGGCGGGCTGACTACGAGCAGTACTTC. The rearrangement links TRBV10-2 to TRBJ2-7; weak D call: TRBD2 (5 bases). V was pared by 3 bases and J by 3 bases, with 18 bases between. The CDR3 runs 16 residues. Germline CDR1 reads WSHSY; CDR2 reads SAAADI.

The chain employs TRBV7-9 and TRBJ2-7, with 11 bases identical to TRBD2. The CDR3 totals 15 residues. Germline V gives CDR1 SEHNR, CDR2 FQNEAQ (reference sequence). After removal of 5 bases from V and 4 bases from J, the junction contained 7 bases not matched to a gene. The CDR3 here is CASSHTSGSRYEQYF. In DNA, the CDR3 is TGTGCCAGCAGCCATACTAGCGGGAGTAGGTACGAGCAGTACTTC.

By its share, this clone is large. The genes are TRBV21-1 and TRBJ1-1; the table gives TRBD1 as D, unverified against the DNA. TRBV21-1 is recorded as a pseudogene. This CDR3 is built from 13 residues. CDR3 coding DNA: TGTGCCAGCAAGTTCGATTGGGCCGCTGAAGCTTTCTTT. Its translation: CASKFDWAAEAFF.

The chain employs TRBV29-1 and TRBJ2-7; D ambiguous. The V end was cut by 2 bases, the J end by 4 bases, with 6 bases between. The CDR3 spans 11 residues. The germline CDR1 and CDR2 sequences are SQVTM and ANQGSEA. This CDR3 is CSVESGYEQYF. In nucleotides, the CDR3 is TGCAGCGTTGAATCTGGGTACGAGCAGTACTTC.

V is TRBV28 and J is TRBJ2-7; 8 nucleotides line up with TRBD2. The CDR3 is 14 amino acids. The V and J ends lost 8 bases and 5 bases, in that order; junction bases with no gene match: 11. Germline assignment: CDR1 MDHEN and CDR2 SYDVKM. CDR3 nucleotides: TGTGCCAGCCTGCAAGCGGGGGCGTCTAACGAGCAGTACTTC. Protein sequence: CASLQAGASNEQYF.

The chain joins TRBV5-6 to TRBJ2-4, with D perhaps matching TRBD1 or TRBD2 (5 bases each). Germline V CDR1 and CDR2: SGHDT, YYEEEE. The CDR3 covers 16 residues. The germline V and J ends were trimmed by 3 bases and 0 bases, with 13 bases remaining between them. Written as DNA, the CDR3 is TGTGCCAGCAGCTCCTGGGGGTTGGTAGCCAAAAACATTCAGTACTTC. Amino acid sequence: CASSSWGLVAKNIQYF.

This chain links TRBV5-8 with TRBJ2-7; tentatively, D is TRBD1 (6 bases). Trimming shortened V by 4 bases and J by 2 bases, and 13 bases separated the two germline ends. The germline gives CDR1 SGHTS, CDR2 YDEGEE. This CDR3 spans 14 amino acids. The CDR3 spells CASSPRQGPYEQYF. CDR3 sequence (DNA): TGTGCCAGCAGCCCCCGCCAGGGGCCCTACGAGCAGTACTTC. The whole variable domain, filled in from reference TRBV5-8 and TRBJ2-7, reads EAGVTQSPTHLIKTRGQQATLRCSPISGHTSVYWYQQALGLGLQFLLWYDEGEERNRGNFPPRFSGRQFPNYSSELNVNALELEDSALYLCASSPRQGPYEQYFGPGTRLTVT.

V usage is TRBV2 and J usage is TRBJ2-1; TRBD2 might be the D (5 bases). This CDR3 is built from 15 residues. CDR1 SNHLY and CDR2 FYNNEI come from the germline V gene. V lost 3 bases, J lost 5 bases, and 14 bases lay in between. CDR3 DNA sequence: TGTGCCAGCAGTGAGACTCGCGGGCAAAACAATGAGCAGTTCTTC. Translation: CASSETRGQNNEQFF.

Remarks on this clone: Other DNA sequences within the sample encode an identical CDR3. J is TRBJ2-7 and V is TRBV27; D is possibly TRBD1 or TRBD2 (5 bases each). This CDR3 contains 13 residues. Germline values: CDR1 MNHEY, CDR2 SMNVEV (reference sequence). The V end lost 2 bases, the J end lost 3 bases, and 8 bases lay between the germline ends. The CDR3 DNA follows: TGTGCCAGCAGTTTACAGGGAGACTACGAGCAGTACTTC. Residues: CASSLQGDYEQYF.

The V call is TRBV28, the J call TRBJ2-3, with 10 bases lining up with TRBD1. The CDR3 is made up of 17 amino acids. Germline V gene lookup returns CDR1 MDHEN and CDR2 SYDVKM. J was trimmed by 3 bases and V by 6 bases; bases with no gene match: 12. The CDR3 here is CASSPIPGQGSTDTQYF. As DNA, the CDR3 is TGTGCCAGCAGCCCCATTCCGGGACAGGGGTCGACAGATACGCAGTATTTT.

The V gene is TRBV19, the J gene TRBJ2-1; perhaps TRBD2 as D (5 bases). The CDR3 is 13 residues long. Trimming took 5 bases from V and 1 from J, leaving 6 bases between them. Germline V gene data show CDR1 as LNHDA and CDR2 as SQIVND (reference sequence). For the CDR3, the DNA is TGTGCCAGTAGTCGGGAATCCTACAATGAGCAGTTCTTC. As protein: CASSRESYNEQFF.

V and J are TRBV30 and TRBJ1-6; 8 bases match TRBD1. This CDR3 region has 15 residues. Trimming removed 2 bases from V and 7 bases from J; junction bases left unmatched: 7. The germline CDR1 and CDR2 sequences are GTSNPN and SVGIG (reference sequence). The CDR3 DNA reads TGTGCCTGGAGTAGACCGGGACAGGCAAATTCACCCCTCCACTTT. This encodes CAWSRPGQANSPLHF. Looking up the rest from reference TRBV30 and TRBJ1-6 gives the full variable domain: SQTIHQWPATLVQPVGSPLSLECTVEGTSNPNLYWYRQAAGRGLQLLFYSVGIGQISSEVPQNLSASRPQDRQFILSSKKLLLSDSGFYLCAWSRPGQANSPLHFGNGTRLTVT.

This chain joins TRBV6-5 and TRBJ2-5; D ambiguous. The length of the CDR3 is 12 residues. The V end lost 4 bases, the J end lost 4 bases, and 7 bases lay between the germline ends. The germline V gene encodes CDR1 MNHEY and CDR2 SVGAGI. For the CDR3, the DNA is TGTGCCAGCAGTTTACCTTCAGAGACCCAGTACTTC. It codes for CASSLPSETQYF.

The V and J genes are TRBV18 and TRBJ2-5; D is tentatively TRBD1 or TRBD2 (5 bases each). The ends were cut back, 3 bases at V and 5 bases at J, with 16 bases in the middle. Germline loops: CDR1 KGHSH, CDR2 LQKENI. There are 15 residues in the CDR3. The chain's CDR3 is CASSPRGPWGETQYF. The CDR3, as DNA: TGTGCCAGCTCACCGAGAGGGCCTTGGGGGGAGACCCAGTACTTC.

The chain is built from TRBV18 and TRBJ1-5; 9 positions agree with TRBD1. In germline, CDR1 is KGHSH, CDR2 LQKENI. Trimming removed 3 bases from V and 2 bases from J; junction bases left unmatched: 5. This CDR3 is built from 16 residues. The CDR3, as DNA: TGTGCCAGCTCACCCGGGACAGGGAGGCGCAATCAGCCCCAGCATTTT. It specifies CASSPGTGRRNQPQHF.

This rearrangement joins TRBV10-2 to TRBJ2-7; 7 bases line up with TRBD2. The CDR3 sequence is 18 residues long. CDR1 is WSHSY, CDR2 SAAADI, per germline. The ends lost 6 bases at V and 2 bases at J; junction bases unmatched: 19. CDR3 residues: CASSDLAEGNSEAYEQYF. Here the CDR3 DNA reads TGCGCCAGCAGCGATCTAGCGGAAGGGAACTCAGAGGCCTACGAGCAGTACTTC.

The chain has TRBV6-6 and TRBJ2-1; 9 bases fit TRBD2. Germline loops: CDR1 MNHNY, CDR2 SVGAGI (reference sequence). Germline trimming cut 5 bases from V and 7 bases from J; bases unmatched to any gene: 12. The CDR3 contains 16 residues. This CDR3 reads CASSPSPSGVKNEQFF. DNA for the CDR3: TGTGCCAGCAGTCCCTCGCCTAGCGGGGTGAAGAATGAGCAGTTCTTC.

V gene TRBV4-2 combines with J gene TRBJ1-5; D is perhaps TRBD1 (6 bases). Germline CDR1 and CDR2: LGHNA and YNFKEQ. Trimming shortened V by 0 bases and J by 1 base, and 7 bases separated the two germline ends. The CDR3 contains 15 residues. CDR3 sequence reads: CASSQERGSNQPQHF. CDR3 coding DNA: TGTGCCAGCAGCCAAGAAAGGGGGAGCAATCAGCCCCAGCATTTT.

This clone appeared once. The chain combines TRBV2 with TRBJ2-7, with TRBD2 identical over 7 bases. The germline CDR1 and CDR2 sequences are SNHLY and FYNNEI. The CDR3 runs to 16 residues. V lost 3 bases to trimming and J lost 3 bases; unmatched junction nucleotides: 11. The CDR3 loop reads CASSDGGGIPVYEQYF. CDR3 in DNA: TGTGCCAGCAGTGATGGGGGAGGGATCCCTGTCTACGAGCAGTACTTC.

V gene TRBV5-6 combines with J gene TRBJ2-5, with TRBD2 matching over 11 bases. Germline V gives CDR1 SGHDT, CDR2 YYEEEE. V dropped 3 bases and J dropped 6; count of bases not matched to a gene: 7. This CDR3 contains 15 residues. CDR3 nucleotide sequence: TGTGCCAGCAGCTCCCTGACTAGCGGGGTTAAGACCCAGTACTTC. It is translated as CASSSLTSGVKTQYF.

J is TRBJ2-6 and V is TRBV5-5; D perhaps matches TRBD1 (6 bases). Germline V CDR1 and CDR2: SGHKS, YYEKEE (reference sequence). The CDR3 is 17 residues long. Trimming pared 4 bases from V and 2 bases from J, leaving 16 bases between. The CDR3 here is CASSAAPQGTGANVLTF. The CDR3 nucleotides read TGTGCCAGCAGCGCAGCCCCCCAGGGGACTGGGGCCAACGTCCTGACTTTC.

The genes are TRBV19 and TRBJ1-1; TRBD1 might be the D (5 bases). V dropped 3 bases and J dropped 3 bases, with 14 bases sitting between them. The CDR3 contains 15 residues. Germline CDR1 and CDR2: LNHDA and SQIVND (reference sequence). The CDR3 loop is CASSMGDAGDTEAFF. The CDR3 coding sequence is TGTGCCAGTAGTATGGGCGACGCGGGGGACACTGAAGCTTTCTTT.

There are a few counts of this clone. The rearrangement uses TRBV30 and TRBJ1-5, with TRBD1 matching over 7 bases. The CDR3 sequence is 13 residues long. Per the germline V gene, CDR1 is GTSNPN and CDR2 is SVGIG (reference sequence). The ends lost 4 bases at V and 5 bases at J; junction bases unmatched: 5. For the CDR3, the DNA is TGTGCCTGGAAAAATACAGGGGATCAGCCCCAGCATTTT. This gives the protein CAWKNTGDQPQHF.

The chain has TRBV2 and TRBJ2-2; possible D gene TRBD1, 5 bases. Trimming removed 8 bases from V and 0 bases from J, with 16 bases in between. CDR1 SNHLY and CDR2 FYNNEI come from the germline V gene. The CDR3 extends over 16 amino acids. DNA of the CDR3: TGTGCCAGCGAAAGGGGAATTGGGGCGAACACCGGGGAGCTGTTTTTT. Protein: CASERGIGANTGELFF.

This CDR3 reads CASGSASAGELFF. Here the CDR3 DNA reads TGTGCTAGTGGTTCTGCTAGCGCCGGGGAGCTGTTTTTT. The J gene is TRBJ2-2, the V gene TRBV12-5; tentative D call: TRBD2 (6 bases). The CDR3 has 13 residues. The germline V and J ends were trimmed by 4 bases and 6 bases, with 9 bases remaining between them. The germline V gene has CDR1 LGHNT and CDR2 FRNRAP.